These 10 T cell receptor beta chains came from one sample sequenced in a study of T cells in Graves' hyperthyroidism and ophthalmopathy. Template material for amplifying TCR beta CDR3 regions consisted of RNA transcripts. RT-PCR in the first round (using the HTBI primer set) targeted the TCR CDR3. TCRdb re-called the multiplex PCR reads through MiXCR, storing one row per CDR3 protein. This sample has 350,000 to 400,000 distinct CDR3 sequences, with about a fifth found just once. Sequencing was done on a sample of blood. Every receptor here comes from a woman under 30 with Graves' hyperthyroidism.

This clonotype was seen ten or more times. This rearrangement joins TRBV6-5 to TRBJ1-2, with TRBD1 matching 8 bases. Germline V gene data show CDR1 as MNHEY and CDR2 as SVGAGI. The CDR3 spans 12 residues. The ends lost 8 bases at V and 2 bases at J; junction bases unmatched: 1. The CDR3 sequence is CASRQGNYGYTF. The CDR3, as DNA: TGTGCCAGCCGACAGGGGAACTATGGCTACACCTTC.

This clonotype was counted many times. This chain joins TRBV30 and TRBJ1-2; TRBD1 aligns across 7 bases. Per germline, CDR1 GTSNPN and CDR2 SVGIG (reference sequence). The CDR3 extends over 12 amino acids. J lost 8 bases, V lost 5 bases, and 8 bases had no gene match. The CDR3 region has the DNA TGTGCCTGGGTCCGACAGGGCTACGGCTACACCTTC. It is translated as CAWVRQGYGYTF.

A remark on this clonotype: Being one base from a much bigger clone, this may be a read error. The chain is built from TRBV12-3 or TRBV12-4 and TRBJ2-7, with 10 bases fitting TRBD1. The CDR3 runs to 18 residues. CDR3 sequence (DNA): TGTGCCAACAGTCGCCGGACAGGGGGGCACCTAACCCCCTCCGAGCAGTACTTC. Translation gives CANSRRTGGHLTPSEQYF.

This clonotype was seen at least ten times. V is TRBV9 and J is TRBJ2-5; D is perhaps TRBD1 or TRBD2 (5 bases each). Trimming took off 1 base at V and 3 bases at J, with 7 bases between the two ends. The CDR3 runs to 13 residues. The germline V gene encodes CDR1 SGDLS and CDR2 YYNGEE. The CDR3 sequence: CASSVQGEETQYF. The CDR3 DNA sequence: TGTGCCAGCAGCGTACAGGGAGAAGAGACCCAGTACTTC.

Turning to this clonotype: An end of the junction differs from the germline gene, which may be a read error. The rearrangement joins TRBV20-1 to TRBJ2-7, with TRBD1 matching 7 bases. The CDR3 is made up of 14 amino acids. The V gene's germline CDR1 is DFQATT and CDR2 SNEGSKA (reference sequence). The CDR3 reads CSARAGQASYEQCF. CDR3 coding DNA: TGCAGTGCTAGAGCCGGACAGGCCTCCTACGAGCAGTGCTTC.

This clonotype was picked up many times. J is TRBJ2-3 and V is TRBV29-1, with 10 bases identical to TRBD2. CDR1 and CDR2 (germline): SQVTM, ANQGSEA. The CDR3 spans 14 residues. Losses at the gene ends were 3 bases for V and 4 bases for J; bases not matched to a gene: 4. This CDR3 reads CSVEASGGPDTQYF. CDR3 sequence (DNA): TGCAGCGTTGAGGCTAGCGGGGGCCCAGATACGCAGTATTTT.

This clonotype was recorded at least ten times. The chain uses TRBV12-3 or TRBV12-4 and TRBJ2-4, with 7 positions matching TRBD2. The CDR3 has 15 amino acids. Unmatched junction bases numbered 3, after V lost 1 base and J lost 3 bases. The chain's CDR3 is CASSLGGGYKNIQYF. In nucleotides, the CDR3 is TGTGCCAGCAGTTTAGGGGGGGGGTACAAAAACATTCAGTACTTC.

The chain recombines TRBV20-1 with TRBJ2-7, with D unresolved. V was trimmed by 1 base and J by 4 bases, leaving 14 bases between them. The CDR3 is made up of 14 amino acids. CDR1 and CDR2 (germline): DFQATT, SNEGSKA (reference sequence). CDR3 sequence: CSARVWAVVYEQYF. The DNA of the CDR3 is TGCAGTGCTAGAGTTTGGGCAGTCGTTTACGAGCAGTACTTC.

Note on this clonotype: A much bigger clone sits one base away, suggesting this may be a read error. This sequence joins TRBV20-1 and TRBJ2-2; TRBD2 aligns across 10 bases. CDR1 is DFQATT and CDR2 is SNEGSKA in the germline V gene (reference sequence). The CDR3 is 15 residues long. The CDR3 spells CSAGAGGPGTGELCF. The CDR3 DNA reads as TGCAGTGCAGGAGCGGGGGGGCCGGGCACCGGGGAGCTGTGTTTT.

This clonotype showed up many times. The CDR3 DNA reads TGTGCCAGCAGTTTAAACAGGGTCCAAGAGACCCAGTACTTC. Protein product: CASSLNRVQETQYF. The rearrangement joins TRBV27 to TRBJ2-5; tentative D call: TRBD1 (6 bases). The CDR3 has 14 residues. Germline V lookup: CDR1 MNHEY, CDR2 SMNVEV (reference sequence). V was cut by 2 bases and J by 1 base, with 8 bases left in between.